This T cell receptor beta chain was profiled in a study of cytomegalovirus exposure and HLA in healthy donors. TCRdb's copy holds only in-frame clones and misses some; the assay was immunoSEQ multiplex PCR. The sample lists 200,000 to 250,000 clones; 88% were seen once. Study results and limitations: The classifier, whose performance was assessed in both the original and validation cohorts, reportedly diagnosed cytomegalovirus status with high specificity and sensitivity.

The donors were in the approximately 110-subject validation cohort; that cohort was separate from the roughly 700-subject first cohort. Regarding this clone: Its specificity is unknown.

This CDR3 is built from 13 residues. The germline gives CDR1 SQVTM, CDR2 ANQGSEA. The chain is built from TRBV29-1 and TRBJ2-7; TRBD2 aligns across 9 bases. The sequenced sample consisted of PBMCs. This receptor was taken from a woman aged 18 to 35 in good health and CMV-seronegative. CDR3 coding DNA: TGCAGTGCCCGTAGCGGGAGTTTCTACGAGCAGTACTTC. Amino acid sequence: CSARSGSFYEQYF.